The clone carrying this T cell receptor (beta chain) was detected ten times or more. Its antigen is not identified. From germline, CDR1 is MNHEY and CDR2 SVGAGI. The CDR3 is made up of 21 amino acids. Losses at the gene ends were 0 bases for V and 2 bases for J; bases not matched to a gene: 22. The sample comes from a study of Graves' ophthalmopathy and Graves' hyperthyroidism. The authors amplified TCR beta CDR3 regions from RNA transcripts. Second-round multiplex PCR came after a first-round RT-PCR that employed HTBI primers. TCRdb reanalysed the multiplex PCR reads using MiXCR and keeps one entry per CDR3 protein. The sample records about 160,000 distinct CDR3 sequences, just under 40% being singletons. Overall study results and limits: Most thyroid-expanded clonotypes exceeding 0.001 frequency were also found in blood.

The chain links TRBV6-5 to TRBJ2-7; 7 bases match TRBD2. Specimen: peripheral blood. This sequence originates from a man aged 25 to 45 with Graves' ophthalmopathy. Written as DNA, the CDR3 is TGTGCCAGCAGTTACTCGGTCCGGAGAGACCCAGGACTAGATGGAACCTACGAGCAGTACTTC. This sequence encodes CASSYSVRRDPGLDGTYEQYF.